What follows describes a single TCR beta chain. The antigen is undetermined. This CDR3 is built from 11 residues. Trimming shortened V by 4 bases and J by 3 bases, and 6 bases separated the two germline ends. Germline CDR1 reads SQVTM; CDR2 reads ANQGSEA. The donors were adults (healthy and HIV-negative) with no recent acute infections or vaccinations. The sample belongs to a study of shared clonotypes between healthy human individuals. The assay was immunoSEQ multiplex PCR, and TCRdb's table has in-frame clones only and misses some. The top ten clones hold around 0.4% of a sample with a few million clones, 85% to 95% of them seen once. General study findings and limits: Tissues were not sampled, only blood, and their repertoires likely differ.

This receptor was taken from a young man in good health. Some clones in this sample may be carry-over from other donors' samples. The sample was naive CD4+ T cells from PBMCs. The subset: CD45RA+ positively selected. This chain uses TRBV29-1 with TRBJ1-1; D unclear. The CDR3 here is CSVVVYTEAFF. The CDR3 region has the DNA TGCAGCGTTGTCGTCTACACTGAAGCTTTCTTT.